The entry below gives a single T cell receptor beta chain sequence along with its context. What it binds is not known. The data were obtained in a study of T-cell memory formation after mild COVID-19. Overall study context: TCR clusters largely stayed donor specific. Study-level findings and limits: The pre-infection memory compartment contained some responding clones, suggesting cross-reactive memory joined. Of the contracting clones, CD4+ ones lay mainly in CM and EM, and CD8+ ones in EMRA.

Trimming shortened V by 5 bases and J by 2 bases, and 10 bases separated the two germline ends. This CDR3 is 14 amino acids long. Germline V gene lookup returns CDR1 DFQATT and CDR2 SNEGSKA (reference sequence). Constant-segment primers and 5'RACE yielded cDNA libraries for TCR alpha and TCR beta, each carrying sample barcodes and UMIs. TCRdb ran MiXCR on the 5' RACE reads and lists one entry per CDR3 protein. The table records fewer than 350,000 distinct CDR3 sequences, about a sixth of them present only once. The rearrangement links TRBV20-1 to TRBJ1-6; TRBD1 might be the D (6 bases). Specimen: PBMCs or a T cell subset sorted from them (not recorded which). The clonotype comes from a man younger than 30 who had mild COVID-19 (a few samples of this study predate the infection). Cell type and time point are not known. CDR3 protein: CSAPQGTYNSPLHF. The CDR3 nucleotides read TGCAGTGCTCCACAGGGAACCTATAATTCACCCCTCCACTTT.